This TCR beta chain is drawn from a study of monozygotic twins with inflammatory bowel disease. Study-level findings and limits: IBD patients shared fewer clonotypes with other individuals than healthy twins, especially patients with disease activity signs. IBD patients had lower TCRbeta diversity (inverse Simpson) than healthy co-twins. Differing T cell subtypes remained indistinguishable.

Points on this clonotype: Its antigen is still unknown.

Following a re-call of the 5' RACE reads, TCRdb has one entry per CDR3 protein and lacks DNA. The table lists about 380,000 distinct CDR3 sequences. Per the germline V gene, CDR1 is MNHEY and CDR2 is SVGEGT. This CDR3 is 14 amino acids long. This rearrangement joins TRBV6-2 or TRBV6-3 to TRBJ2-7; without DNA, the TCRdb call of TRBD1 cannot be checked. Sequencing was done on a sample of blood. The sequence was collected from a human donor with ulcerative colitis or Crohn's disease, or a healthy co-twin of an affected twin (not recorded which). CDR3 sequence reads: CASSNPGTGYEQYF.